One sample yielded the 21 T cell receptor beta chains listed below, sequenced in a study of patients and donors after allogeneic stem cell transplantation. Via MiXCR, TCRdb re-called the RT-PCR reads, giving one row per CDR3 protein. Among fewer than 500,000 distinct CDR3 sequences listed, around 15% were seen once. The specimen was blood, either unsorted or a sorted T cell fraction (not recorded which). Every receptor here comes from a human donor who was either an allogeneic HSCT recipient or a stem cell or donor lymphocyte infusion donor (not recorded which). It is not recorded whose cells these are; they may come from a transplant donor.

The chain couples TRBV7-2 to TRBJ1-2; the D is unclear. Per germline, CDR1 SGHTA and CDR2 FQGNSA. This CDR3 contains 14 residues. V lost 2 bases, J lost 7 bases, and 14 bases lay in between. CDR3 in amino acids: CASSLLGQSSGYTF. The DNA of the CDR3 is TGTGCCAGCAGCTTATTAGGCCAAAGTAGTGGCTACACCTTC.

The count of this clonotype is one. The chain couples TRBV19 to TRBJ2-1; TRBD1 aligns across 12 bases. CDR1 and CDR2 from the germline V gene are LNHDA and SQIVND (reference sequence). V was clipped by 5 bases and J by 7 bases; unmatched bases: 9. This CDR3 has 16 residues. The CDR3 DNA follows: TGTGCCAGTAGTCCACGGGACAGGGGGCGGGGGAATGAGCAGTTCTTC. Translating gives CASSPRDRGRGNEQFF.

This clonotype showed up many times. The V and J genes are TRBV5-1 and TRBJ2-5; D is undetermined. This CDR3 comprises 15 residues. In germline, CDR1 is SGHRS, CDR2 YFSETQ. The germline V and J ends were trimmed by 2 bases and 3 bases, with 14 bases remaining between them. The CDR3 nucleotides read TGCGCCAGCAGCTTCGGCGGACGGAAGGAAGAGACCCAGTACTTC. Its translation is CASSFGGRKEETQYF.

The chain combines TRBV29-1 with TRBJ2-7; the match to TRBD1 covers 7 bases. The V segment lost 8 bases and the J segment 6 bases; nucleotides outside the gene matches: 7. Germline V gene sequence: CDR1 SQVTM, CDR2 ANQGSEA. The CDR3 sequence is 11 residues long. The CDR3 is CSTTQGVEQYF. The DNA of the CDR3 is TGCAGCACCACGCAGGGGGTCGAGCAGTACTTC.

This clonotype appeared a few times. The V and J genes are TRBV10-3 and TRBJ2-1; 13 bases agree with TRBD2. Germline V gives CDR1 ENHRY, CDR2 SYGVKD. CDR3 length: 16 amino acids. The J segment lost 12 bases and the V segment lost 9 bases, leaving 17 bases of the junction unmatched. CDR3: CAIQMTGTSGAMGQFF. In DNA form, the CDR3 reads TGTGCCATTCAAATGACCGGGACTAGCGGGGCAATGGGGCAGTTCTTC.

This clonotype was seen repeatedly, ten times or more. V is TRBV11-2 and J is TRBJ2-7; TRBD2 might be the D (7 bases). The CDR3 loop spans 15 amino acids. CDR1 is SGHAT, CDR2 FQNNGV, per germline. V shed 1 base and J shed 4 bases, with 14 bases lying between them. In DNA form, the CDR3 reads TGTGCCAGCAGCTTAGTCAGGGGAGGGGTGTACGAGCAGTACTTC. Encoded protein: CASSLVRGGVYEQYF.

This chain links TRBV6-1 with TRBJ2-7; D perhaps matches TRBD1 (7 bases). The CDR3 spans 13 residues. Germline-derived CDR1 and CDR2 are MNHNS and SASEGT. The germline V and J ends were trimmed by 8 bases and 3 bases, with 14 bases remaining between them. The CDR3 loop is CASANQGGYEQYF. The CDR3 coding sequence is TGTGCCAGCGCCAACCAGGGGGGCTACGAGCAGTACTTC.

This clonotype was found many times. The J gene is TRBJ1-5, the V gene TRBV12-3 or TRBV12-4; possibly TRBD1 for D (6 bases). This CDR3 comprises 14 residues. Between the trimmed V and J ends, which lost 6 bases and 9 bases, there was a span of 18 bases. In nucleotides, the CDR3 is TGTGCCAGCAGCTATAGACAGGCCCGGGGGCCCCAGCATTTT. Translating gives CASSYRQARGPQHF.

The chain links TRBV12-3 or TRBV12-4 to TRBJ2-5, with 9 positions matching TRBD2. V gave up 3 bases and J gave up 4 bases; unmatched junction bases: 9. This CDR3 has 16 residues. CDR3 nucleotide sequence: TGTGCCAGCAGTTTCCGGGCGGGGGGGCGCTTAGAGACCCAGTACTTC. Protein product: CASSFRAGGRLETQYF.

This clonotype was recorded a few times. The chain carries TRBV15 and TRBJ2-1, with TRBD2 matching over 10 bases. V lost 0 bases and J lost 1; bases outside the gene matches: 9. In germline, CDR1 is LNHNV, CDR2 YYDKDF (reference sequence). CDR3 length: 19 residues. In DNA form, the CDR3 reads TGTGCCACCAGCAGAGATAAAGCACTAGCGGGAAGGTCCTACAATGAGCAGTTCTTC. This translates into CATSRDKALAGRSYNEQFF. Looking up the rest from reference TRBV15 and TRBJ2-1 gives the full variable domain: DAMVIQNPRYQVTQFGKPVTLSCSQTLNHNVMYWYQQKSSQAPKLLFHYYDKDFNNEADTPDNFQSRRPNTSFCFLDIRSPGLGDTAMYLCATSRDKALAGRSYNEQFFGPGTRLTVL.

In its sample, this clonotype was seen many times. This chain links TRBV20-1 with TRBJ1-1; maybe TRBD1 (5 bases). CDR3 length: 14 residues. V dropped 6 bases and J dropped 5 bases, with 19 bases sitting between them. Germline V CDR1 and CDR2: DFQATT, SNEGSKA (reference sequence). The CDR3 bases are TGCAGTGCCCGGGAGGCAGGGCGAGAAACTGAAGCTTTCTTT. It is translated as CSAREAGRETEAFF.

The sample holds a few counts of this clonotype. The chain joins TRBV6-1 to TRBJ1-5, with D uncertain. Trimming cost V 10 bases and J 0 bases, with 13 bases left between them. Germline CDR1 reads MNHNS; CDR2 reads SASEGT. CDR3 length equals 14 residues. CDR3 region: CATSLGPSNQPQHF. CDR3 sequence (DNA): TGTGCCACTAGCTTAGGGCCTAGCAATCAGCCCCAGCATTTT.

This clonotype turned up a few times. The rearrangement links TRBV9 to TRBJ1-5, with D unresolved. Germline CDR1 SGDLS, CDR2 YYNGEE. V dropped 2 bases and J dropped 6 bases, with 9 bases sitting between them. CDR3 size: 13 residues. The CDR3 DNA reads as TGTGCCAGCAGCGTTCGTCCGGGTCAGCCCCAGCATTTT. Translating gives CASSVRPGQPQHF.

Many counts were recorded for this clonotype. J is TRBJ2-3 and V is TRBV7-9; D is ambiguous. Trimming cost V 5 bases and J 0 bases, with 6 bases left between them. In germline, CDR1 is SEHNR, CDR2 FQNEAQ (reference sequence). The length of the CDR3 is 13 residues. The CDR3 coding sequence is TGTGCCAGCAGCGCTTCTAGCACAGATACGCAGTATTTT. Translated, it gives CASSASSTDTQYF.

This clonotype was seen only a few times. The chain joins TRBV4-1 to TRBJ2-6; perhaps TRBD2 as D (5 bases). The CDR3 spans 20 residues. Trimming took 1 base from V and 4 from J, leaving 23 bases between them. In germline, CDR1 is MGHRA, CDR2 YSYEKL. In DNA, the CDR3 is TGCGCCAGCAGCCAAGTCAGAGGGAAGGTGCGGAAGACGGGGGCCAACGTCCTGACTTTC. This encodes CASSQVRGKVRKTGANVLTF.

The chain links TRBV9 to TRBJ2-3; D is possibly TRBD2 (7 bases). V shed 4 bases and J shed 0 bases, with 21 bases lying between them. Germline CDR1 SGDLS, CDR2 YYNGEE. The CDR3 has 18 amino acids. The CDR3 DNA follows: TGTGCCAGCAGCCCCCGGGTGGGGGGGGCAGGAAGCACAGATACGCAGTATTTT. Its translation is CASSPRVGGAGSTDTQYF.

This clonotype was seen more than once but under ten times. The CDR3 DNA sequence: TGTGCCAGCAGCCCCCCTCCGGGACTAGAGGAGCAGTTCTTC. Protein sequence: CASSPPPGLEEQFF. The rearrangement joins TRBV7-9 to TRBJ2-1; 8 bases map to TRBD2. V lost 5 bases, J lost 10 bases, and 10 bases stayed unmatched. The CDR3 extends over 14 amino acids. Germline V lookup: CDR1 SEHNR, CDR2 FQNEAQ (reference sequence).

In its sample, this clonotype was seen many times. The chain links TRBV6-1 to TRBJ1-6, with 7 bases fitting TRBD1. This CDR3 has 14 amino acids. V lost 6 bases and J lost 6; bases outside the gene matches: 5. CDR1 and CDR2 (germline): MNHNS, SASEGT. The CDR3 is CASRLGTVNSPLHF. In DNA, the CDR3 is TGTGCCAGCAGGCTCGGGACAGTTAATTCACCCCTCCACTTT.

This clonotype showed up just a few times. V is TRBV27 and J is TRBJ2-7, with 7 bases identical to TRBD2. This CDR3 contains 11 residues. Germline V gene data show CDR1 as MNHEY and CDR2 as SMNVEV (reference sequence). J was trimmed by 8 bases and V by 3 bases; bases with no gene match: 1. DNA for the CDR3: TGTGCCAGCAGTTTCGGGGGGAAGCAGTACTTC. Translated, it gives CASSFGGKQYF.

The J gene is TRBJ1-1, the V gene TRBV29-1; 8 nucleotides align to TRBD1. This CDR3 spans 12 amino acids. V gave up 3 bases and J gave up 8 bases; unmatched junction bases: 5. The germline V gene encodes CDR1 SQVTM and CDR2 ANQGSEA. This CDR3 reads CSVEGQEEEAFF. CDR3 nucleotide sequence: TGCAGCGTTGAGGGACAGGAAGAAGAAGCTTTCTTT. The full variable domain, with the rest looked up from reference TRBV29-1 and TRBJ1-1, is SAVISQKPSRDICQRGTSLTIQCQVDSQVTMMFWYRQQPGQSLTLIATANQGSEATYESGFVIDKFPISRPNLTFSTLTVSNMSPEDSSIYLCSVEGQEEEAFFGQGTRLTVV.

V is TRBV20-1 and J is TRBJ2-1; D possibly corresponds to TRBD2 (6 bases). There are 15 residues in the CDR3. The germline V gene encodes CDR1 DFQATT and CDR2 SNEGSKA (reference sequence). The ends were cut back, 1 base at V and 8 bases at J, with 18 bases in the middle. CDR3 nucleotides: TGCAGTGCTAGAGGGGCGAGGGAGCGGGTACATGAGCAGTTCTTC. As protein: CSARGARERVHEQFF.